This T cell receptor beta chain is drawn from a study of neurological immune-mediated disorders. Each CDR3 protein is one row after TCRdb ran MiXCR on the 5' RACE reads. The sample yields tens of thousands of distinct CDR3 sequences, about 3.3% seen once. Many counts were recorded for this clonotype. Germline V gene lookup returns CDR1 MNHEY and CDR2 SVGAGI. The CDR3 contains 15 residues. V gave up 2 bases and J gave up 6 bases, with 16 bases separating them. Time point: longitudinal time-point 1 (baseline). Unsorted libraries were prepared from 2 million PBMCs that had been stored at -80 C. Sequencing used PBMCs. This sequence joins TRBV6-5 and TRBJ1-2; perhaps TRBD1 as D (6 bases). This clonotype was sampled from a woman aged 55-70 years with multiple sclerosis. The CDR3 sequence: CASSYGGGDKNGYTF. The CDR3 DNA follows: TGTGCCAGCAGTTACGGCGGGGGCGACAAGAATGGCTACACCTTC.